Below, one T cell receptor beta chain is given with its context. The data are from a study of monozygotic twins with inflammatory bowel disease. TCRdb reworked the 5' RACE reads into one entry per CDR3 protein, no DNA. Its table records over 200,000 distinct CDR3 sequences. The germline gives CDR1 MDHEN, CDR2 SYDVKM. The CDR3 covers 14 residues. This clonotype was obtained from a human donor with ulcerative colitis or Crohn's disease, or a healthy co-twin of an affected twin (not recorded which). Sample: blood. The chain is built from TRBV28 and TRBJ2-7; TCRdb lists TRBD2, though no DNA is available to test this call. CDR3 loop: CASSFGSRFYEQYF.